Presented here are 5 T cell receptor beta chains from one specimen sequenced in a study of blood T cell repertoires in COVID-19. Clones were read by immunoSEQ multiplex PCR, and TCRdb kept only the in-frame ones, dropping some. Of over 150,000 clones in the sample, about 90% were seen once. The sequencing sample was made of PBMCs or T cells enriched from blood (not recorded which). These receptors came from a woman in her fifties or sixties who had recovered from COVID-19.

The chain combines TRBV5-1 with TRBJ2-2, with 7 bases that match TRBD2. With V trimmed by 4 bases and J by 0 bases, 6 bases remained unmatched. Germline V CDR1 and CDR2: SGHRS, YFSETQ. The CDR3 is 16 residues long. The CDR3: CASSGPGLTNTGELFF. The DNA for the CDR3 is TGCGCCAGCAGCGGCCCGGGACTAACGAACACCGGGGAGCTGTTTTTT.

The chain links TRBV5-1 to TRBJ2-7; 10 bases align to TRBD1. J lost 7 bases, V lost 0 bases, and 4 bases had no gene match. CDR1 and CDR2 from the germline V gene are SGHRS and YFSETQ. The CDR3 totals 14 residues. The CDR3 bases are TGCGCCAGCAGCTTGGGACAGGGGGCTTGGGAGCAGTACTTC. Encoded protein: CASSLGQGAWEQYF.

V gene TRBV10-1 combines with J gene TRBJ2-7; 8 bases match TRBD2. Per germline, CDR1 WNHNN and CDR2 SYGVQD (reference sequence). The CDR3 has 14 residues. The J segment lost 4 bases and the V segment lost 3 bases, leaving 5 bases of the junction unmatched. The CDR3 DNA is TGCGCCAGCAGTGATCGGGAGGGCGGGTACGAGCAGTACTTC. It is translated as CASSDREGGYEQYF.

J is TRBJ2-7 and V is TRBV11-2, with no clear D. Germline loops: CDR1 SGHAT, CDR2 FQNNGV. This CDR3 contains 11 residues. V lost 5 bases, J lost 2 bases, and 4 bases lay in between. The DNA for the CDR3 is TGTGCCAGCAGCCCGGCCTACGAGCAGTACTTC. Translated, it gives CASSPAYEQYF.

This clone was observed a single time. The rearrangement links TRBV30 to TRBJ1-3; maybe TRBD1 (5 bases). V lost 0 bases to trimming and J lost 2 bases, with 17 bases between them. Germline lookup yields CDR1 GTSNPN and CDR2 SVGIG (reference sequence). This CDR3 is built from 17 residues. CDR3 sequence reads: CAWSVPGGLTTGNTIYF. The CDR3, as DNA: TGTGCCTGGAGTGTACCGGGGGGACTAACCACTGGAAACACCATATATTTT.